The next 17 T cell receptor beta chains were all read from a single sample in a study of beta chain features in type 1 diabetes. Expressed TCRB transcripts got sequenced, as all isolated RNA was reverse transcribed. Some clones are missing from TCRdb's copy, which holds only in-frame ones; the method was immunoSEQ multiplex PCR. The data show 400,000 to 600,000 clones, with 30% seen just once and almost 0.065% held by the top ten. The sample comprised naive CD4+ T cells from blood. These receptors all stem from a man younger than 35 in good health.

This chain uses TRBV7-9 with TRBJ2-1; 14 bases are a match to TRBD2. The CDR3 is 14 amino acids. Germline loops: CDR1 SEHNR, CDR2 FQNEAQ (reference sequence). The V gene end was trimmed by 7 bases and the J gene end by 9 bases; junction bases not matched to a gene: 5. The chain's CDR3 is CASTETSGRGEQFF. The CDR3 DNA sequence: TGTGCCAGCACCGAGACTAGCGGGAGGGGTGAGCAGTTCTTC.

This chain joins TRBV7-2 and TRBJ2-7; the match to TRBD1 covers 10 bases. Germline CDR1 and CDR2: SGHTA and FQGNSA. J lost 3 bases, V lost 3 bases, and 5 bases had no gene match. This CDR3 contains 15 residues. For the CDR3, the DNA is TGTGCCAGCAGCTTTGCTAGGGACAGGGGCTACGAGCAGTACTTC. Translation gives CASSFARDRGYEQYF.

CDR3 in amino acids: CASSAERRGDGNEQFF. CDR3 sequence (DNA): TGCGCCAGCAGCGCAGAGCGGCGGGGCGATGGCAATGAGCAGTTCTTC. This chain uses TRBV4-3 with TRBJ2-1, with a tentative D call TRBD2 (6 bases). CDR3 size: 16 residues. Germline V gene sequence: CDR1 LGHNA, CDR2 YSLEER. V dropped 5 bases and J dropped 6 bases, with 20 bases sitting between them.

The V call is TRBV9, the J call TRBJ2-3; TRBD2 aligns across 10 bases. The trim removed 0 bases at V and 6 bases at J, leaving 7 bases unmatched. The CDR3 runs to 16 residues. Looked up from germline, CDR1 is SGDLS and CDR2 is YYNGEE. CDR3 in amino acids: CASSVGASGSSDTQYF. In nucleotides, the CDR3 is TGTGCCAGCAGCGTAGGGGCTAGCGGGAGCTCGGATACGCAGTATTTT.

This clone was detected only a few times. V usage is TRBV29-1 and J usage is TRBJ2-3, with 7 bases that match TRBD1. CDR3 length: 14 amino acids. V was clipped by 6 bases and J by 1 base; unmatched bases: 7. Germline values: CDR1 SQVTM, CDR2 ANQGSEA. The DNA for the CDR3 is TGCAGCGTCATGGCAGGGGGTGGCACAGATACGCAGTATTTT. Translating gives CSVMAGGGTDTQYF.

The chain joins TRBV2 to TRBJ2-7; D tentatively fits TRBD1 or TRBD2 (5 bases each). This CDR3 has 14 residues. The V gene lost 6 bases and the J gene lost 1 base, with 13 bases spanning the gap. Germline-derived CDR1 and CDR2 are SNHLY and FYNNEI. CDR3 protein: CASRARDGSYEQYF. The CDR3 DNA reads TGTGCCAGCAGGGCGAGGGACGGATCCTACGAGCAGTACTTC.

This clone was seen a few times. The chain recombines TRBV2 with TRBJ2-7; maybe TRBD1 (5 bases). Deletions cut 7 bases from V and 5 bases from J, with 18 bases between. The CDR3 runs 14 residues. CDR1 is SNHLY and CDR2 is FYNNEI in the germline V gene. The CDR3 reads CASNRRTGEHEQYF. The CDR3, as DNA: TGTGCCAGCAATAGAAGAACAGGTGAACACGAGCAGTACTTC.

The rearrangement joins TRBV6-5 to TRBJ2-7; D call uncertain. The CDR3 sequence is 12 residues long. Trimming left V 6 bases short and J 3 bases short, with 9 bases between. CDR1 is MNHEY, CDR2 SVGAGI, per germline. This chain's CDR3 is CASSTLGYEQYF. The CDR3 nucleotides read TGTGCCAGCAGCACGCTGGGCTACGAGCAGTACTTC.

J is TRBJ2-3 and V is TRBV7-9; D might be TRBD2 (6 bases). V dropped 5 bases and J dropped 2 bases, with 17 bases sitting between them. CDR1 and CDR2 (germline): SEHNR, FQNEAQ (reference sequence). CDR3 length equals 16 residues. DNA of the CDR3: TGTGCCAGCAGCCGGTCAGCAAGCGGGTTCACAGATACGCAGTATTTT. It translates to CASSRSASGFTDTQYF.

The V call is TRBV30, the J call TRBJ2-5; no definite D call. Trimming removed 7 bases from V and 3 bases from J, with 9 bases in between. Germline V gives CDR1 GTSNPN, CDR2 SVGIG (reference sequence). The CDR3 sequence is 11 residues long. In nucleotides, the CDR3 is TGTGCCTCCCAGGCTGAAGAGACCCAGTACTTC. As protein: CASQAEETQYF. The full variable domain, with the rest looked up from reference TRBV30 and TRBJ2-5, is SQTIHQWPATLVQPVGSPLSLECTVEGTSNPNLYWYRQAAGRGLQLLFYSVGIGQISSEVPQNLSASRPQDRQFILSSKKLLLSDSGFYLCASQAEETQYFGPGTRLLVL.

Regarding this clone: This sample also contains other DNA sequences that code for the same CDR3. The chain links TRBV30 to TRBJ2-5; D not resolved. V was cut by 0 bases and J by 2 bases, with 4 bases left in between. The V gene's germline CDR1 is GTSNPN and CDR2 SVGIG (reference sequence). CDR3 length: 12 amino acids. The CDR3 DNA follows: TGTGCCTGGAGTGTACCGCAAGAGACCCAGTACTTC. Its protein is CAWSVPQETQYF. Full variable domain (remainder filled in from reference TRBV30 and TRBJ2-5): SQTIHQWPATLVQPVGSPLSLECTVEGTSNPNLYWYRQAAGRGLQLLFYSVGIGQISSEVPQNLSASRPQDRQFILSSKKLLLSDSGFYLCAWSVPQETQYFGPGTRLLVL.

J is TRBJ1-2 and V is TRBV9, with D possibly TRBD1 on 6 matching bases. CDR1 and CDR2 from the germline V gene are SGDLS and YYNGEE. V was cut by 4 bases and J by 5 bases, with 18 bases left in between. The CDR3 covers 15 residues. CDR3 sequence: CASSPHREGLYGYTF. CDR3 nucleotide sequence: TGTGCCAGCAGCCCGCACAGGGAGGGTCTTTATGGCTACACCTTC.

The V call is TRBV29-1, the J call TRBJ2-5; 8 bases align to TRBD1. Trimming removed 5 bases from V and 1 base from J; junction bases left unmatched: 6. Germline CDR1 reads SQVTM; CDR2 reads ANQGSEA. The CDR3 extends over 14 amino acids. The CDR3 bases are TGCAGCGTTCGGCCTGACAGGGGCCAAGAGACCCAGTACTTC. This translates into CSVRPDRGQETQYF. Together with reference TRBV29-1 and TRBJ2-5, the CDR3 gives the full variable domain: SAVISQKPSRDICQRGTSLTIQCQVDSQVTMMFWYRQQPGQSLTLIATANQGSEATYESGFVIDKFPISRPNLTFSTLTVSNMSPEDSSIYLCSVRPDRGQETQYFGPGTRLLVL.

The chain couples TRBV28 to TRBJ1-5; 7 bases line up with TRBD1. The CDR3 is 13 residues long. V lost 6 bases and J lost 4; bases outside the gene matches: 3. Germline values: CDR1 MDHEN, CDR2 SYDVKM. The chain's CDR3 is CASRWTGNQPQHF. Here the CDR3 DNA reads TGTGCCAGCAGGTGGACAGGTAATCAGCCCCAGCATTTT.

This clone was observed a handful of times. The chain carries TRBV2 and TRBJ2-7; TRBD1 aligns across 8 bases. With 1 base clipped from V and 3 bases from J, the junction kept 5 bases outside the gene matches. The CDR3 covers 15 residues. The germline CDR1 and CDR2 sequences are SNHLY and FYNNEI. The CDR3 DNA reads as TGTGCCAGCAGTGAAGACGGACAGGGACACTACGAGCAGTACTTC. This codes for CASSEDGQGHYEQYF.

The genes are TRBV4-2 and TRBJ2-1; 8 bases line up with TRBD2. CDR1 is LGHNA, CDR2 YNFKEQ, per germline. The CDR3 totals 17 residues. The V and J ends lost 3 bases and 0 bases, in that order; junction bases with no gene match: 7. CDR3 amino acids: CASSQVAGRSSYNEQFF. DNA of the CDR3: TGTGCCAGCAGCCAGGTAGCGGGGAGGAGCTCCTACAATGAGCAGTTCTTC.

The chain combines TRBV18 with TRBJ2-1, with 10 nucleotides matching TRBD2. Germline V gives CDR1 KGHSH, CDR2 LQKENI. The CDR3 has 15 amino acids. After removal of 5 bases from V and 9 bases from J, the junction contained 10 bases not matched to a gene. The CDR3 region is CASSSLAGDGGEQFF. CDR3 nucleotide sequence: TGTGCCAGCTCAAGTCTAGCGGGAGATGGAGGTGAGCAGTTCTTC.